This is a list of T cell receptor beta chains from one sample in a study of OX40 agonist ivuxolimab in advanced cancers. Sequencing used immunoSEQ multiplex PCR; TCRdb keeps in-frame clones, though not all of them. The repertoire consists of about 83,000 clones, with 85% occurring once and the leading ten covering roughly 0.7%. Sequenced material: CD4+ or CD8+ T cells sorted from blood, taken in a trial of the OX40 agonist ivuxolimab. The receptors originated from an adult with an advanced solid tumor such as melanoma, head and neck, liver or kidney cancer. Both conserved end residues are part of each CDR3. D genes are given only for firm matches. Size values are once, few and many counts, or a class for expanded clones, and some rows have none.

TRBV18	TRBJ1-5	.	.	CASSPPGDVPQHF	TGTGCCAGCTCACCACCAGGGGATGTGCCCCAGCATTTT
TRBV5-1	TRBJ2-5	TRBD1	.	CASSARTGAETQYF	TGCGCCAGCAGCGCGAGGACAGGGGCAGAGACCCAGTACTTC
TRBV11-1	TRBJ1-2	TRBD1	.	CASSRGQGQGYTF	TGTGCCAGCAGCCGCGGACAGGGGCAGGGCTACACCTTC
TRBV10-3	TRBJ1-2	TRBD1	.	CAIREGQSTYGYTF	TGTGCCATCAGGGAGGGACAGAGCACTTATGGCTACACCTTC
TRBV29-1	TRBJ2-3	.	.	CSVSLRTGPDTQYF	TGCAGCGTTAGTCTTAGAACAGGGCCAGATACGCAGTATTTT
TRBV7-3	TRBJ1-4	TRBD1	.	CASSLGAGGDEKLFF	TGTGCCAGCAGTCTAGGGGCAGGGGGCGATGAAAAACTGTTTTTT
TRBV20-1	TRBJ2-1	.	.	CSARSGHEQFF	TGCAGTGCTAGATCTGGTCATGAGCAGTTCTTC
TRBV27	TRBJ2-3	TRBD1	.	CASTPLGTGAFTDTQYF	TGTGCCAGCACCCCTCTCGGGACAGGGGCGTTCACAGATACGCAGTATTTT
TRBV5-1	TRBJ2-2	.	few	CASSFSSSNTGELFF	TGCGCCAGCAGCTTCTCCTCCTCGAACACCGGGGAGCTGTTTTTT
TRBV2	TRBJ1-2	.	.	CASSEGRRSYNYGYTF	TGTGCCAGCAGTGAAGGTCGACGGAGCTATAACTATGGCTACACCTTC
TRBV27	TRBJ2-7	.	.	CASSRRVTSYEQYF	TGTGCCAGCAGTCGAAGGGTAACCTCCTACGAGCAGTACTTC
TRBV10-3	TRBJ2-5	.	.	CAISIGGIGGPGTQYF	TGTGCCATCAGTATAGGCGGTATCGGGGGCCCCGGGACCCAGTACTTC
TRBV11-1	TRBJ2-7	TRBD1	.	CASSTRDRGEQYF	TGTGCCAGCAGCACAAGGGACAGGGGGGAGCAGTACTTC
TRBV7-9	TRBJ2-7	.	.	CASTYISRGGTEQYF	TGTGCCAGCACCTATATTTCCCGTGGGGGGACCGAGCAGTACTTC
TRBV2	TRBJ1-1	.	.	CASCGLSTEAFF	TGTGCCAGCTGTGGACTTTCCACTGAAGCTTTCTTT
TRBV27	TRBJ2-4	TRBD1	.	CASRGISDRDAKNIQYF	TGTGCCAGCAGGGGGATCTCGGACAGGGACGCCAAAAACATTCAGTACTTC
TRBV10-1	TRBJ2-6	.	.	CGCSGANVLTF	TGCGGATGCTCTGGGGCCAACGTCCTGACTTTC
TRBV7-8	TRBJ1-6	TRBD1	.	CASSSPQGVFSPLHF	TGTGCCAGCAGCTCCCCGCAGGGGGTTTTTTCACCCCTCCACTTT
TRBV30	TRBJ1-4	TRBD1	.	CACKGQGAANEKLFF	TGTGCCTGCAAGGGACAGGGGGCGGCTAATGAAAAACTGTTTTTT
TRBV10-2	TRBJ2-4	TRBD2	.	CASSEGRDIQYF	TGCGCCAGCAGTGAGGGGAGGGACATTCAGTACTTC
TRBV27	TRBJ2-3	.	.	CASIPRASYNLLDTQYF	TGTGCCAGCATACCGAGGGCTAGCTATAACCTTCTGGATACGCAGTATTTT
TRBV5-1	TRBJ1-2	.	.	CASSPRLIANYGYTF	TGCGCCAGCAGCCCGAGACTGATAGCTAACTATGGCTACACCTTC
TRBV19	TRBJ1-6	TRBD1	.	CASRDSTGTGGSPLHF	TGTGCCAGTAGAGACTCTACCGGGACAGGCGGTTCACCCCTCCACTTT
TRBV14	TRBJ1-3	.	.	CASSPLDSPGNTIYF	TGTGCCAGCAGCCCTCTGGACAGTCCTGGAAACACCATATATTTT
TRBV2	TRBJ1-5	.	.	CASSDSPYSNQPQHF	TGTGCCAGCAGTGACAGCCCCTATAGCAATCAGCCCCAGCATTTT
TRBV2	TRBJ2-3	TRBD1	once	CASSVQGAGDTQYF	TGTGCCAGCAGTGTACAGGGGGCTGGTGATACGCAGTATTTT
TRBV25-1	TRBJ1-4	TRBD1	.	CASSELQGAFTHEKLFF	TGTGCCAGCAGTGAGTTACAGGGGGCGTTTACTCACGAAAAACTGTTTTTT
TRBV11-1	TRBJ2-2	.	few	CASSSPNTGELFF	TGTGCCAGCAGCTCGCCGAACACCGGGGAGCTGTTTTTT